The rows below give T cell receptor beta chains drawn from one sample of a study of cytomegalovirus exposure and HLA in healthy donors. Libraries were prepared by immunoSEQ multiplex PCR; TCRdb keeps only in-frame clonotypes and omits some of them. The data contain around 300,000 clones, 88% of them seen just once; the ten biggest clones take up roughly 0.96%. Sequencing was carried out using PBMCs. The receptor source for this set is a man in his thirties or forties in good health and CMV-seronegative. The CDR3 runs from the conserved cysteine through the conserved F or W. D genes are given only for firm matches. Rows may omit the clone size; those that give it use once, few, many or a size class.

>.|TRBV6-6|.|TRBJ1-2|14
CASSSGSPGYGYTF
TGTGCCAGCAGCTCGGGGTCCCCGGGCTATGGCTACACCTTC
>.|TRBV2|.|TRBJ2-7|12
CASSRTLYEQYF
TGTGCCAGCTCTCGGACTCTTTACGAGCAGTACTTC
>.|TRBV11-1|.|TRBJ2-7|16
CAIYRFYRGLTVEQYF
TGTGCCATCTACAGGTTCTATAGGGGTCTGACAGTTGAGCAGTACTTC
>TRBD2|TRBV29-1|.|TRBJ2-1|11
CSGGTSFRSFF
TGCAGCGGCGGGACTAGTTTTCGGTCGTTCTTC
>.|TRBV30|.|TRBJ1-1|15
CAWSSSFYRDTEAFF
TGTGCCTGGAGTTCCTCCTTCTACAGAGACACTGAAGCTTTCTTT
>.|TRBV10-2|few|TRBJ1-2|15
CASSEGPTGSYGYTF
TGCGCCAGCAGTGAGGGACCAACAGGGAGCTATGGCTACACCTTC
>.|TRBV18|.|TRBJ1-5|15
CASSLGQYSNQPQHF
TGTGCCAGCTCACTTGGGCAGTATAGCAATCAGCCCCAGCATTTT
>TRBD1|TRBV9|.|TRBJ1-2|19
CASSAGTGAPASDNYGYTF
TGTGCCAGCAGCGCCGGGACAGGGGCCCCCGCCTCAGATAACTATGGCTACACCTTC
>.|TRBV5-6|.|TRBJ1-6|14
CASSFGSSNSPLHF
TGTGCCAGCAGCTTTGGCAGTTCTAATTCACCCCTCCACTTT
>.|TRBV5-1|.|TRBJ2-3|15
CASSAGPDNTDTQYF
TGCGCCAGCAGCGCAGGCCCCGATAACACAGATACGCAGTATTTT
>.|TRBV29-1|.|TRBJ2-1|12
CSVEYKYNEQFF
TGCAGCGTTGAATACAAATACAATGAGCAGTTCTTC
>.|TRBV19|.|TRBJ2-3|13
CASSGRTRDTQYF
TGTGCCAGCTCCGGGCGGACTCGAGATACGCAGTATTTT
>TRBD1|TRBV7-9|once|TRBJ2-7|17
CASSPNLSDRGGYEQYF
TGTGCCAGCAGCCCGAACCTATCCGACAGGGGAGGCTACGAGCAGTACTTC
>.|TRBV9|.|TRBJ1-2|14
CASSTLGQAHGYTF
TGTGCCAGCAGCACCCTGGGGCAAGCACATGGCTACACCTTC
>TRBD2|TRBV10-3|.|TRBJ2-1|15
CAISPQERGQNEQFF
TGTGCCATCAGTCCCCAGGAGCGGGGGCAAAATGAGCAGTTCTTC
>TRBD1|TRBV7-9|once|TRBJ1-1|17
CASSSGQGVSYGTEAFF
TGTGCCAGCAGCTCCGGACAGGGGGTGAGTTATGGCACTGAAGCTTTCTTT
>.|TRBV29-1|.|TRBJ2-7|13
CSVGGSSSYEQYF
TGCAGCGTTGGCGGGTCGAGCTCCTACGAGCAGTACTTC
>TRBD1|TRBV4-3|.|TRBJ2-5|15
CASSQAQGAGETQYF
TGCGCCAGCAGCCAAGCGCAGGGGGCCGGGGAGACCCAGTACTTC
>.|TRBV7-6|.|TRBJ1-4|12
CASSNRVEKLFF
TGTGCCAGCAGTAACAGGGTTGAAAAACTGTTTTTT
>.|TRBV4-3|once|TRBJ2-4|17
CASSQDPGQLAKNIQYF
TGCGCCAGCAGCCAAGATCCCGGACAGCTAGCCAAAAACATTCAGTACTTC
>TRBD1|TRBV5-1|.|TRBJ2-1|14
CASSSGTVYNEQFF
TGCGCCAGCAGCTCCGGGACAGTCTACAATGAGCAGTTCTTC
>.|TRBV25-1|.|TRBJ2-3|14
CASSSGGPIHTQYF
TGTGCCAGCAGCTCCGGGGGGCCAATACATACGCAGTATTTT
>TRBD2|TRBV15|.|TRBJ2-5|15
CATSRGAGGQETQYF
TGTGCCACCAGCCGGGGGGCGGGGGGGCAAGAGACCCAGTACTTC
>TRBD1|TRBV7-9|few|TRBJ2-7|15
CASSLRAGGSYEQYF
TGTGCCAGCAGCTTAAGGGCAGGGGGCAGTTACGAGCAGTACTTC
>TRBD1|TRBV10-2|.|TRBJ2-4|20
CASSEDSGTGIIRAKNIQYF
TGCGCCAGCAGTGAGGACTCCGGGACAGGGATTATCCGAGCCAAAAACATTCAGTACTTC
>TRBD1|TRBV28|.|TRBJ2-4|17
CASSGPTGIGAKNIQYF
TGTGCCAGCAGTGGACCGACAGGGATCGGGGCCAAAAACATTCAGTACTTC
>.|TRBV7-2|.|TRBJ1-3|14
CASSFPTTGGTIYF
TGTGCCAGCAGCTTCCCCACCACCGGTGGCACCATATATTTT
>.|TRBV9|.|TRBJ2-6|16
CASSAEQGSGANVLTF
TGTGCCAGCAGCGCCGAACAGGGCTCTGGGGCCAACGTCCTGACTTTC
>.|TRBV5-1|once|TRBJ2-5|15
CASSLVTVPGETQYF
TGCGCCAGCAGCTTGGTAACAGTTCCTGGGGAGACCCAGTACTTC
>TRBD1|TRBV6-5|.|TRBJ1-1|14
CASRDRHPSTEAFF
TGTGCCAGCCGGGACAGGCACCCGAGCACTGAAGCTTTCTTT
>TRBD1|TRBV5-1|.|TRBJ2-2|15
CASSFSGGYTGELFF
TGCGCCAGCAGCTTTTCAGGGGGCTATACCGGGGAGCTGTTTTTT
>TRBD1|TRBV7-2|.|TRBJ1-2|13
CASSSTGDYGYTF
TGTGCCAGCAGCTCTACAGGGGACTATGGCTACACCTTC